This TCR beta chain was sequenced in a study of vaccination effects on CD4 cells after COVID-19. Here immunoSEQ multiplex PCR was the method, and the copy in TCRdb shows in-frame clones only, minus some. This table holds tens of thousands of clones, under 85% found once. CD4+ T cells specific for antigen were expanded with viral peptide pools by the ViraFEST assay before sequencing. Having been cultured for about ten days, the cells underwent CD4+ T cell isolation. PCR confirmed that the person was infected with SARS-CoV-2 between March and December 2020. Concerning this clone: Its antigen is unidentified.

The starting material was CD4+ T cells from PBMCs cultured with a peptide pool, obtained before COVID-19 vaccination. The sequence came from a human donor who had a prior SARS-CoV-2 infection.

The CDR3 sequence is CASSLGRDHGEQFF. DNA of the CDR3: TGTGCCAGCAGCTTAGGCAGGGATCACGGTGAGCAGTTCTTC. V gene TRBV7-9 combines with J gene TRBJ2-1; tentative D call: TRBD1 (5 bases). This CDR3 comprises 14 residues. The V gene's germline CDR1 is SEHNR and CDR2 FQNEAQ (reference sequence). V lost 1 base to trimming and J lost 9 bases, with 13 bases between them.